Listed below are T cell receptor beta chains from one sample, sequenced in a study of shared clonotypes between healthy human individuals. Clones were sequenced by immunoSEQ multiplex PCR, and TCRdb holds only the in-frame ones, with some missing. This table holds 1.4 million to 1.5 million clones, roughly 95% found once. The sample comprised naive CD4+ T cells sorted from blood. Receptors originate from a man aged 25 to 45 in good health. Each CDR3 is given with its conserved first and last residue. A D gene is named only where the DNA matches it firmly. For some rows the clone size is stated as once, few or many, or as a class when expanded; others skip it.

j_call d_call v_call clone_size cdr3_length cdr3_aa cdr3_nt
TRBJ1-2 . TRBV28 . 12 CASSLYRVGYTF TGTGCCAGCAGCCTCTACAGGGTCGGCTACACCTTC
TRBJ2-1 . TRBV11-2 once 12 CASSSPYNEQFF TGTGCCAGCAGCTCCCCCTACAATGAGCAGTTCTTC
TRBJ2-2 . TRBV11-2 . 13 CASSFQNTGELFF TGTGCCAGCAGCTTTCAGAACACCGGGGAGCTGTTTTTT
TRBJ1-3 . TRBV7-9 once 13 CASSLLLGNTIYF TGTGCCAGCAGCTTACTGTTAGGAAACACCATATATTTT
TRBJ1-5 . TRBV28 . 12 CASSLRGQPQHF TGTGCCAGCAGTTTAAGAGGTCAGCCCCAGCATTTT
TRBJ2-2 . TRBV2 . 15 CASQTGHLNTGELFF TGTGCCAGCCAAACAGGTCACCTCAACACCGGGGAGCTGTTTTTT
TRBJ2-5 TRBD2 TRBV6-4 . 16 CASSPLAGGVLETQYF TGTGCCAGCAGTCCCCTAGCGGGAGGAGTCCTGGAGACCCAGTACTTC
TRBJ1-1 . TRBV28 . 14 CASSLVGTITEAFF TGTGCCAGCAGTTTAGTAGGGACTATCACTGAAGCTTTCTTT
TRBJ1-2 TRBD1 TRBV6-1 . 16 CASSEGRTGMLYGYTF TGTGCCAGCAGTGAAGGGCGGACAGGTATGCTCTATGGCTACACCTTC
TRBJ2-5 . TRBV5-6 . 15 CASSDLGRSKETQYF TGTGCCAGCAGCGACCTTGGGAGGAGCAAAGAGACCCAGTACTTC
TRBJ2-6 . TRBV5-1 . 18 CASSLDGQGVSGANVLTF TGCGCCAGCAGCTTGGACGGACAAGGGGTCTCAGGGGCCAACGTCCTGACTTTC
TRBJ2-1 TRBD2 TRBV5-5 . 15 CASSQETSSYNEQFF TGTGCCAGCAGTCAAGAGACTAGCAGCTACAATGAGCAGTTCTTC
TRBJ2-1 TRBD2 TRBV7-2 . 15 CASSPTSGSYYEQFF TGTGCCAGCAGCCCCACTAGCGGGAGTTACTATGAGCAGTTCTTC
TRBJ1-2 . TRBV27 . 15 CASSSPGTKNYGYTF TGTGCCAGCAGTTCTCCAGGGACTAAAAACTATGGCTACACCTTC
TRBJ2-7 TRBD1 TRBV29-1 . 13 CSVARGPSYEQYF TGCAGCGTCGCGAGGGGGCCGTCCTACGAGCAGTACTTC
TRBJ2-1 . TRBV9 . 15 CASSPQSGSYNEQFF TGTGCCAGCAGCCCCCAAAGCGGCTCCTACAATGAGCAGTTCTTC
TRBJ2-7 . TRBV10-3 once 12 CAVSRGPYEQYF TGTGCCGTAAGTCGGGGGCCTTACGAGCAGTACTTC
TRBJ2-6 TRBD1 TRBV5-6 . 19 CASSKNRGQKVSGANVLTF TGTGCCAGCAGCAAGAACAGGGGGCAAAAGGTCTCTGGGGCCAACGTCCTGACTTTC
TRBJ2-7 . TRBV7-2 . 12 CASSLNIGEQYF TGTGCCAGCAGCTTAAATATAGGGGAGCAGTACTTC
TRBJ2-7 . TRBV28 . 15 CASSLGAGPSYEQYF TGTGCCAGCAGTTTAGGGGCGGGACCGAGCTACGAGCAGTACTTC
TRBJ2-7 . TRBV2 once 14 CASSPGTGTYEQYF TGTGCCAGCAGTCCCGGGACGGGAACCTACGAGCAGTACTTC
TRBJ2-3 . TRBV29-1 . 13 CSVGFLGPDTQYF TGCAGCGTTGGTTTCTTGGGCCCTGATACGCAGTATTTT
TRBJ1-1 . TRBV29-1 once 14 CSVGPRNMNTEAFF TGCAGCGTTGGACCACGTAACATGAACACTGAAGCTTTCTTT
TRBJ1-1 . TRBV30 . 11 CAWGALKEAFF TGTGCCTGGGGAGCACTTAAGGAAGCTTTCTTT
TRBJ2-1 TRBD1 TRBV5-5 . 14 CASSPRGRGNEQFF TGTGCCAGCAGCCCGAGGGGGCGCGGCAATGAGCAGTTCTTC
TRBJ2-7 TRBD2 TRBV7-9 once 17 CASSLGGVLGLPYEQYF TGTGCCAGCAGCTTGGGGGGGGTGCTCGGGCTGCCCTACGAGCAGTACTTC
TRBJ1-5 TRBD1 TRBV7-2 . 15 CASSLEYGRGQPQHF TGTGCCAGCAGCTTAGAATACGGCAGGGGGCAGCCCCAGCATTTT
TRBJ1-3 TRBD1 TRBV30 . 15 CAWSGTGGFGNTIYF TGTGCCTGGAGTGGGACAGGGGGTTTTGGAAACACCATATATTTT